This TCR beta chain was profiled in a study of blood T cell repertoires in COVID-19. Sequencing was performed with immunoSEQ multiplex PCR; in TCRdb, only in-frame clones are kept and a portion is missing. In the table there are 250,000 or so clones, approximately 90% of which are singletons. The germline gives CDR1 SGHRS, CDR2 YFSETQ. The CDR3 length is 16 residues. Trimming stripped 0 bases from V and 1 base from J, with 11 bases between. This receptor was obtained from a man aged 50 or older who had been exposed to COVID-19. The gene calls are TRBV5-1 and TRBJ2-1; D may be TRBD2 (5 bases). The material sequenced was PBMCs or T cells enriched from blood (not recorded which). This chain's CDR3 is CASSLVDYLSYNEQFF. As DNA, the CDR3 is TGCGCCAGCAGCTTGGTCGACTACCTTTCCTACAATGAGCAGTTCTTC.